A single sample gave rise to the 12 T cell receptor beta chains below, sequenced in a study of radiotherapy plus CTLA-4 blockade in lung cancer. The protocol was immunoSEQ multiplex PCR, while the TCRdb copy is restricted to in-frame clones and leaves out a portion. The profile covers tens of thousands of clones, with around 76% appearing a single time and less than 4% taken by the ten largest. The sample was peripheral blood, taken from a patient treated with radiotherapy plus ipilimumab. Receptors originate from a human donor with non-small cell lung cancer who had a partial response to radiotherapy plus ipilimumab. Some clones in this sample may be carry-over from other donors' samples.

V is TRBV6-1 and J is TRBJ1-3, with D unclear. Germline CDR1 and CDR2: MNHNS and SASEGT. V lost 5 bases and J 0 bases, leaving 11 bases between the germline ends. CDR3 size: 15 residues. The CDR3 bases are TGTGCCAGCAGTCCGATGAAGAGCTCTGGAAACACCATATATTTT. Encoded protein: CASSPMKSSGNTIYF.

This clone has only a few counts. This sequence joins TRBV7-6 and TRBJ2-7; D possibly corresponds to TRBD2 (5 bases). This CDR3 region has 17 residues. Trimming stripped 2 bases from V and 5 bases from J, with 22 bases between. CDR1 is SGHVS, CDR2 FNYEAQ, per germline. Here the CDR3 DNA reads TGTGCCAGCAGCTTAATTCCCGGAGGTGGTCGCAGTCACGAGCAGTACTTC. It specifies CASSLIPGGGRSHEQYF.

V gene TRBV6-6 combines with J gene TRBJ2-4; D remains unclear. Germline loops: CDR1 MNHNY, CDR2 SVGAGI (reference sequence). The CDR3 totals 15 residues. V dropped 6 bases and J dropped 3 bases, with 15 bases sitting between them. The CDR3 is CASSPARGNKNIQYF. The CDR3 region has the DNA TGTGCCAGCAGCCCCGCCCGCGGTAACAAAAACATTCAGTACTTC.

The chain joins TRBV7-2 to TRBJ2-1, with a tentative D call TRBD1 (5 bases). Germline V CDR1 and CDR2: SGHTA, FQGNSA. V lost 3 bases, J lost 4 bases, and 10 bases lay in between. The CDR3 consists of 14 residues. This chain's CDR3 is CASSFQRQYNEQFF. CDR3 nucleotide sequence: TGTGCCAGCAGCTTCCAGCGACAGTACAATGAGCAGTTCTTC.

About this clone itself: The same CDR3 can be traced to other DNA sequences in this sample. The chain is built from TRBV5-8 and TRBJ2-7, with D perhaps matching TRBD1 (6 bases). V lost 4 bases to trimming and J lost 3 bases, with 14 bases between them. Germline CDR1 is SGHTS and CDR2 is YDEGEE. The CDR3 covers 14 residues. The CDR3 protein is CASSRPGQLYEQYF. CDR3 sequence (DNA): TGTGCCAGCAGCCGCCCGGGACAACTCTACGAGCAGTACTTC.

The V gene is TRBV6-1, the J gene TRBJ1-1, with 10 bases lining up with TRBD1. CDR1 and CDR2 from the germline V gene are MNHNS and SASEGT. The CDR3 covers 14 residues. After removal of 5 bases from V and 7 bases from J, the junction contained 7 bases not matched to a gene. CDR3 coding DNA: TGTGCCAGCAGTCAAGGCGGGACAGGGGTTGAAGCTTTCTTT. It encodes CASSQGGTGVEAFF.

The CDR3 DNA is TGTGCCAGCGGGGGGGGTCCCGAGAGTTCACCCCTCCACTTT. Protein product: CASGGGPESSPLHF. The rearrangement uses TRBV6-5 and TRBJ1-6, with a tentative D call TRBD1 (5 bases). V gave up 8 bases and J gave up 9 bases, with 17 bases separating them. The CDR3 contains 14 residues. Per the germline V gene, CDR1 is MNHEY and CDR2 is SVGAGI.

The rearrangement joins TRBV28 to TRBJ1-6; 10 bases match TRBD1. This CDR3 comprises 12 residues. The ends lost 8 bases at V and 10 bases at J; junction bases unmatched: 2. Germline CDR1 and CDR2: MDHEN and SYDVKM. CDR3 sequence reads: CASGDRGSPLHF. For the CDR3, the DNA is TGTGCCAGCGGGGACAGGGGCTCACCCCTCCACTTT. Variable domain in full (rest from reference TRBV28 and TRBJ1-6): DVKVTQSSRYLVKRTGEKVFLECVQDMDHENMFWYRQDPGLGLRLIYFSYDVKMKEKGDIPEGYSVSREKKERFSLILESASTNQTSMYLCASGDRGSPLHFGNGTRLTVT.

CDR3 protein: CASSYRDRGPYEQYF. The CDR3 region has the DNA TGTGCCAGCAGTTACCGGGACAGGGGGCCCTACGAGCAGTACTTC. The chain joins TRBV6-5 to TRBJ2-7, with 12 bases fitting TRBD1. The CDR3 extends over 15 amino acids. In germline, CDR1 is MNHEY, CDR2 SVGAGI. With 2 bases clipped from V and 2 bases from J, the junction kept 1 base outside the gene matches.

The rearrangement uses TRBV7-2 and TRBJ2-1; 10 nucleotides agree with TRBD2. Per the germline V gene, CDR1 is SGHTA and CDR2 is FQGNSA. J gave up 5 bases and V 3 bases, and 1 base lay outside the gene matches. The CDR3 extends over 14 amino acids. CDR3 nucleotides: TGTGCCAGCAGCTTTAGCGGGGGGAACAATGAGCAGTTCTTC. Amino acid sequence: CASSFSGGNNEQFF.

The chain couples TRBV5-1 to TRBJ2-1, with 8 bases lining up with TRBD1. Losses at the gene ends were 0 bases for V and 16 bases for J; bases not matched to a gene: 15. The CDR3 has 15 residues. Germline-derived CDR1 and CDR2 are SGHRS and YFSETQ. The CDR3 is CASSLDASYDRGSFF. As DNA, the CDR3 is TGCGCCAGCAGCTTGGACGCCTCTTACGACAGGGGAAGCTTCTTC.

There are a few counts of this clone. The chain combines TRBV14 with TRBJ2-1, with 12 positions matching TRBD2. The CDR3 is 15 amino acids. CDR1 SGHDN and CDR2 FVKESK come from the germline V gene. The V gene end was trimmed by 7 bases and the J gene end by 4 bases; junction bases not matched to a gene: 5. The CDR3 loop is CASTRTSGIYNEQFF. CDR3 DNA: TGTGCCAGCACCAGGACTAGCGGGATTTACAATGAGCAGTTCTTC.